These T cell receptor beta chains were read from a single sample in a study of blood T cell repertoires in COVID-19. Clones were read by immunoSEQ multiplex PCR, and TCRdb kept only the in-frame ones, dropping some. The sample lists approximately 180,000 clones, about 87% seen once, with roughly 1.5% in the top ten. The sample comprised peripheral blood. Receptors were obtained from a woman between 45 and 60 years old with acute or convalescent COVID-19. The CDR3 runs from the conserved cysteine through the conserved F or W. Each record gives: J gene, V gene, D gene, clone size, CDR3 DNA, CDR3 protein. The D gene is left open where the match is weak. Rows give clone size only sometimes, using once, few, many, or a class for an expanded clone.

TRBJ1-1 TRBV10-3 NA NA TGTGCCATCAAGGGACATTCGAACACTGAAGCTTTCTTT CAIKGHSNTEAFF
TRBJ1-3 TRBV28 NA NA TGTGCCAGCAGTTTATGGGCCGGGGGCTCTGGAAACACCATATATTTT CASSLWAGGSGNTIYF
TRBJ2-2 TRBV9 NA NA TGTGCCAGCAGCGTGGGGCAGGGGAGAACCGGGGAGCTGTTTTTT CASSVGQGRTGELFF
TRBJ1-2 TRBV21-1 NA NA TGTGCCAAATACAGGGGTGGCTACACCTTC CAKYRGGYTF
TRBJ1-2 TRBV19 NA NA TGTGCCAGTACGGAGCAGGGCGCCTATGGCTACACCTTC CASTEQGAYGYTF
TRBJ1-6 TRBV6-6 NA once TGTGCCAGCAGCGGCGGGAATTCACCCCTCCACTTT CASSGGNSPLHF
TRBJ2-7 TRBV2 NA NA TGTGCCAGCAGTGGGGGACTCAGGACGACCTACGAGCAGTACTTC CASSGGLRTTYEQYF
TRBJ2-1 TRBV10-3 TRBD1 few TGTGCCATCAGTGAGTCGTCACTAGGGGGCCACAATGAGCAGTTCTTC CAISESSLGGHNEQFF
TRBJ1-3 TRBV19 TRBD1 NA TGTGCCAGTAGTGTCGACAGGGGGGCTAACACCATATATTTT CASSVDRGANTIYF
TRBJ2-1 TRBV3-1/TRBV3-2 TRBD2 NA TGTGCCAGCAGCAACAGACTAGCGGGAGGCGATGAGCAGTTCTTC CASSNRLAGGDEQFF
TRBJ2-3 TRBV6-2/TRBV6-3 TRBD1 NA TGTGCCAGCAGTTCCAGACCTAGACAGGGGGATACGCAGTATTTT CASSSRPRQGDTQYF
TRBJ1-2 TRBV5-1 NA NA TGCGCCAGCAAGCCTGGGGGCAATTCTATCCGAGACGGCTACACCTTC CASKPGGNSIRDGYTF
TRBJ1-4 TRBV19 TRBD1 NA TGTGCCAGTAGTATTGGGCAGGGGGCGCCTAATGAAAAACTGTTTTTT CASSIGQGAPNEKLFF
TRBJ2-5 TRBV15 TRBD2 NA TGTGCCACCAGCAGAGGGGGGCGGGCTAGCGGGATGGAGGGGACCCAGTACTTC CATSRGGRASGMEGTQYF
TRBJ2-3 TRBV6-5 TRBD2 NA TGTGCCAGCAGATACAGCGGGGCCCATACGCAGTATTTT CASRYSGAHTQYF
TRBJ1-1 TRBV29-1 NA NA TGCAGCGGATCGATCGCGCTATACACTGAAGCTTTCTTT CSGSIALYTEAFF
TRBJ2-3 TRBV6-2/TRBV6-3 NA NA TGTGCCAGCAGTTACTCGGGGCAGGGATCACCGGATACGCAGTATTTT CASSYSGQGSPDTQYF
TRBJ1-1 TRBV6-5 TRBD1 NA TGTGCCAGCAGGGATACAGGGGAATTCACTGAAGCTTTCTTT CASRDTGEFTEAFF
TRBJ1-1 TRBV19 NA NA TGTGCCAGTAGTATATCCCACGGAGGGAACACTGAAGCTTTCTTT CASSISHGGNTEAFF
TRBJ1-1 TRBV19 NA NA TGTGCCAGTAGTATAAGTGGGGCGAACACTGAAGCTTTCTTT CASSISGANTEAFF
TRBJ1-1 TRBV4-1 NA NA TGCGCCAGCGGGTGGACAGCAATGAACACTGAAGCTTTCTTT CASGWTAMNTEAFF
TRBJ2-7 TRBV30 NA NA TGTGCCTGGAGTTCCCAGGGGCAAAAGGGCTACGAGCAGTACTTC CAWSSQGQKGYEQYF
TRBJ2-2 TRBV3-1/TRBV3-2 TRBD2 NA TGTGCCAGCAGCCAAGGACTAGCGGGAAGGAACACCGGGGAGCTGTTTTTT CASSQGLAGRNTGELFF
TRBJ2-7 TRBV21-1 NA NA TGTGCCAGCAGTACCGGGGAAGCCTACGAGCAGTACTTC CASSTGEAYEQYF
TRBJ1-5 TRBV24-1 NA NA TGTGCCACCAGTGAAAGACAGACGAATCAGCCCCAGCATTTT CATSERQTNQPQHF
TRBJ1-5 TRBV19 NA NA TGTGCCAGTAGTATGCGGCAGGGGCTGGCTTCGGGTCAGCCCCAGCATTTT CASSMRQGLASGQPQHF
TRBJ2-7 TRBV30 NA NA TGTGCCTCCTCCGAGAGGGCCTACGAGCAGTACTTC CASSERAYEQYF
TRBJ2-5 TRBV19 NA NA TGTGCCAGTAGTCGGGGGGCCGGGGAGACCCAGTACTTC CASSRGAGETQYF
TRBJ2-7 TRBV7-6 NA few TGTGCCAGCAGCCCCCGGGACACCTGGGAGCAGTACTTC CASSPRDTWEQYF
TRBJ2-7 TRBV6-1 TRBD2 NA TGTGCCAGCAGTTTAAAGACTAGCCCATCCTACGAGCAGTACTTC CASSLKTSPSYEQYF
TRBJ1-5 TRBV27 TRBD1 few TGTGCCAGCAGCCCGGACAGGAGTGGCAATCAGCCCCAGCATTTT CASSPDRSGNQPQHF
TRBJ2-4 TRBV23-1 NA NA TGCGCCAGCAGTCTCAAAGCCGTTCCGACCAAAAACATTCAGTACTTC CASSLKAVPTKNIQYF
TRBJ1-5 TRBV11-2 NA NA TGTGCCAGCAGCTATACTTCTGAGAAGCCCCAGCATTTT CASSYTSEKPQHF
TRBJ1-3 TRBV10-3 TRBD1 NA TGTGCCATCAGTGACACCGGGACAGGGCTTGGAAACACCATATATTTT CAISDTGTGLGNTIYF
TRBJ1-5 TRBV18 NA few TGTGCCAGCTCTGAAGGTCAGGATAGCAATCAGCCCCAGCATTTT CASSEGQDSNQPQHF
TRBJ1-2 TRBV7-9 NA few TGTGCCAGCAGCAGTGACTACTATGGCTACACCTTC CASSSDYYGYTF
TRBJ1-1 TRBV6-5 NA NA TGTGCCAGCAGTTACTCTGGGGGCCCCTTGAACACTGAAGCTTTCTTT CASSYSGGPLNTEAFF
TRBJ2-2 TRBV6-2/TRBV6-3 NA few TGTGCCAGCAGCCGGGACACCTGGAACACCGGGGAGCTGTTTTTT CASSRDTWNTGELFF